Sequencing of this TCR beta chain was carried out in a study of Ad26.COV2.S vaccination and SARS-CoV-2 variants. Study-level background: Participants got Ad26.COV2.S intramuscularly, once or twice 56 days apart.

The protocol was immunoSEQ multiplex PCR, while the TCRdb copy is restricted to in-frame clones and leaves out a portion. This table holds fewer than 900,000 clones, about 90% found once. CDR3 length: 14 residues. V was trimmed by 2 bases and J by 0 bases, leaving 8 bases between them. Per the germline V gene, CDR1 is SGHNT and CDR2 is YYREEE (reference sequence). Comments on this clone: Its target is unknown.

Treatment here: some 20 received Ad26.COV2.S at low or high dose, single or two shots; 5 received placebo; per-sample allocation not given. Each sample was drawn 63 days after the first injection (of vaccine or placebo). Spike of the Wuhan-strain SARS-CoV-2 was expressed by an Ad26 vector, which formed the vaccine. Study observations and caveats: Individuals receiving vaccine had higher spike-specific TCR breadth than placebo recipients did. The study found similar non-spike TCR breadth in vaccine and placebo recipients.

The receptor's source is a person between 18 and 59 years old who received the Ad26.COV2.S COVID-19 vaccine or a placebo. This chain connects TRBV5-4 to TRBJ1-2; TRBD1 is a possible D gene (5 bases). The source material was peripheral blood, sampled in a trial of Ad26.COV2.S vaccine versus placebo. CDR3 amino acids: CASSFTGTNYGYTF. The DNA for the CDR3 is TGTGCCAGCAGCTTTACAGGAACTAACTATGGCTACACCTTC.